The clone carrying this T cell receptor (beta chain) appeared a few times. CDR1 is SGHVS, CDR2 FQNEAQ, per germline. The V and J ends lost 5 bases and 4 bases respectively, with 24 bases between them. This CDR3 comprises 18 residues. Generated by immunoSEQ multiplex PCR, the TCRdb table keeps only in-frame clones and is missing some. The table includes roughly 440,000 clones, approximately 88% detected once. The data belong to a study of blood T cell repertoires in COVID-19. Background on the study: COVID-19 samples collected from the United States, Italy and Spain covered acute and convalescent phases. PBMCs, B-cell-depleted T cells, or T cells were the source of the cDNA or gDNA that made up the material.

The source material was peripheral blood. The chain is built from TRBV7-8 and TRBJ1-5, with D maybe TRBD1 (5 bases). The source of this sequence is a woman aged 45-65 years with COVID-19, enrolled during active disease. CDR3 loop: CASSPTGLARGMNQPQHF. The CDR3 DNA follows: TGTGCCAGCAGCCCAACGGGACTTGCTAGGGGTATGAATCAGCCCCAGCATTTT.